A selection of T cell receptor beta chains follows, all from one sample in a study of read filtering for tumor transcriptome and immune sequencing. Each CDR3 protein is one row after TCRdb ran MiXCR on the reads. The sample lists more than 20,000 distinct CDR3 sequences, 20% to 25% seen once, with roughly a sixth in the top ten. The material sequenced was a population of CD138-negative cells sorted from bone marrow. The receptors originated from a donor aged 40 or older with multiple myeloma. The CDR3 runs from the conserved cysteine through the conserved F or W. For some rows the clone size is stated as once, few or many, or as a class when expanded; others skip it.

size: many
V: TRBV30
J: TRBJ2-7
CDR3: CAGNEGTYEQYF

size: many
V: TRBV29-1
J: TRBJ1-1
CDR3: CSVESRGGNTEAFF

size: many
V: TRBV4-2
J: TRBJ2-5
CDR3: CASSQASGERTRSETQYF

size: many
V: TRBV2
J: TRBJ2-7
CDR3: CASLLTGRSYEQYF

size: many
V: TRBV6-1
J: TRBJ1-1
CDR3: CASRLLASNTEAFF

size: many
V: TRBV7-6
J: TRBJ2-1
CDR3: CASSLAGTSGSNEQFF

size: many
V: TRBV12-3/TRBV12-4
J: TRBJ2-7
CDR3: CASSLRGGGVKSYEQYF

size: many
V: TRBV6-2/TRBV6-3
J: TRBJ2-1
CDR3: CASSKSRTSGSRDYNEQFF

size: many
V: TRBV3-1
J: TRBJ2-5
CDR3: CASSQDGLETQYF

size: many
V: TRBV28
J: TRBJ2-1
CDR3: CASSTHLGVRSYNEQFF

size: many
V: TRBV10-3
J: TRBJ2-2
CDR3: CAITAVTGELFF

size: few
V: TRBV6-6
J: TRBJ2-7
CDR3: CASRGSGRKVYEQYF

size: many
V: TRBV12-3/TRBV12-4
J: TRBJ2-5
CDR3: CASSSLGTLQETQYF

size: many
V: TRBV29-1
J: TRBJ2-1
CDR3: CSATQRVWNEQFF

size: many
V: TRBV11-2
J: TRBJ2-7
CDR3: CASSPDFYEQYF

size: many
V: TRBV12-3/TRBV12-4
J: TRBJ1-1
CDR3: CASSVRQGLEAFF

size: many
V: TRBV20-1
J: TRBJ2-2
CDR3: CSARIGPGELFF

size: -
V: TRBV7-2
J: TRBJ2-7
CDR3: CASGLASGQNYKQYF

size: medium-sized
V: TRBV28
J: TRBJ2-2
CDR3: CATLEREAGELFF

size: many
V: TRBV19
J: TRBJ2-3
CDR3: CASGIAGAADTQYF

size: many
V: TRBV29-1
J: TRBJ2-2
CDR3: CSVRSLNTGELFF

size: many
V: TRBV4-1
J: TRBJ2-3
CDR3: CASSQEGLNTDTQYF

size: many
V: TRBV18
J: TRBJ2-3
CDR3: CASSPTSGSTDTQYF

size: many
V: TRBV19
J: TRBJ2-7
CDR3: CASSPWDSSYEQYF

size: -
V: TRBV4-2
J: TRBJ2-5
CDR3: CASSQEAALETQYF

size: many
V: TRBV29-1
J: TRBJ1-1
CDR3: CSVERQPRSEAFF

size: many
V: TRBV27
J: TRBJ2-2
CDR3: CASSTDRAGGTSGANTGELFF

size: many
V: TRBV4-1
J: TRBJ2-1
CDR3: CASSRLAGDYNEQFF

size: many
V: TRBV20-1
J: TRBJ2-5
CDR3: CSASGGIQETQYF

size: many
V: TRBV6-6
J: TRBJ1-6
CDR3: CASSNRANNSPLHF

size: -
V: TRBV30
J: TRBJ2-7
CDR3: CACSEQGHEQYF

size: many
V: TRBV21-1
J: TRBJ1-1
CDR3: CASSSLERRSDMNTEALF

size: many
V: TRBV6-6
J: TRBJ1-5
CDR3: CASSLRDGDQSQPQHF

size: many
V: TRBV12-3/TRBV12-4
J: TRBJ2-7
CDR3: CASSQTSGTEQYF

size: many
V: TRBV2
J: TRBJ2-7
CDR3: CASKEQGPSYEQYF

size: many
V: TRBV28
J: TRBJ2-4
CDR3: CASSPTLNIQYF

size: few
V: TRBV6-1
J: TRBJ1-2
CDR3: CASSEAGNYGYTF

size: many
V: TRBV5-1
J: TRBJ2-1
CDR3: CASSRGTSDRNEQFF

size: many
V: TRBV28
J: TRBJ2-1
CDR3: CASSSGSYNEQFF

size: many
V: TRBV5-1
J: TRBJ2-1
CDR3: CASSLDGYGGGNEQFF

size: -
V: TRBV28
J: TRBJ2-3
CDR3: CASSQIGVTTDTQYF

size: many
V: TRBV3-1
J: TRBJ2-7
CDR3: CASSQLTGLGEQYF

size: large
V: TRBV24-1
J: TRBJ2-1
CDR3: CATSEGPRTSGRREQFF

size: many
V: TRBV20-1
J: TRBJ1-5
CDR3: CSASGGENQPQHF